This T cell receptor (beta chain) derives from a study of cytomegalovirus exposure and HLA in healthy donors. Study outcomes and limitations: On later analysis, the bulk of CMV-associated TCR beta chains appeared to be HLA-restricted. In a later analysis, HLA-associated beta chains showed higher expansion and lower generation probabilities than comparable chains. The authors enumerated 150 to 200 TCR beta chains as linked to cytomegalovirus. Certain sequence variants were highly shared and formed a cluster, and this cluster was likely a sequencing artifact.

Comment on this clone: The antigen remains undetermined.

13 Jbeta primers and 60 Vbeta primers were used for the PCR. Some clones are missing from TCRdb's copy, which holds only in-frame ones; the method was immunoSEQ multiplex PCR. Counted here are about 55,000 clones, 82% occurring once; the ten biggest clones make up around 1.5%. The V gene end was trimmed by 5 bases and the J gene end by 6 bases; junction bases not matched to a gene: 13. The CDR3 is made up of 18 amino acids. Germline CDR1 is SGHTA and CDR2 is FQGNSA. J is TRBJ2-2 and V is TRBV7-2; 12 positions match TRBD2. Sequenced input: PBMCs. This TCR was recovered from a man aged 25 to 40 in good health and CMV-seronegative. CDR3 DNA sequence: TGTGCCAGCAGCCCCACGCCCCTAGCGGGGGGGCGTGCCGGGGAGCTGTTTTTT. It specifies CASSPTPLAGGRAGELFF.